The clone carrying this T cell receptor beta chain is a singleton in its sample. Its target is not known. This record comes from a study of shared clonotypes between healthy human individuals. Findings and limits, study-wide: The small donor group covered limited genetic and exposure diversity.

This CDR3 has 16 residues. Germline V gene sequence: CDR1 SEHNR, CDR2 FQNEAQ (reference sequence). Trimming removed 1 base from V and 2 bases from J, with 14 bases in between. Produced via immunoSEQ multiplex PCR; TCRdb's table is partial and in-frame only. The sample lists some 490,000 clones; 81% were seen once. The source material was PBMCs. The chain uses TRBV7-9 and TRBJ1-1; tentative D call: TRBD1 (5 bases). The sequence was collected from a woman between 40 and 50 years old in good health. Some clones in this sample may be carry-over from other donors' samples. CDR3 loop: CASSLVGKDTNTEAFF. The CDR3 DNA reads TGTGCCAGCAGCTTAGTAGGAAAGGACACCAACACTGAAGCTTTCTTT.